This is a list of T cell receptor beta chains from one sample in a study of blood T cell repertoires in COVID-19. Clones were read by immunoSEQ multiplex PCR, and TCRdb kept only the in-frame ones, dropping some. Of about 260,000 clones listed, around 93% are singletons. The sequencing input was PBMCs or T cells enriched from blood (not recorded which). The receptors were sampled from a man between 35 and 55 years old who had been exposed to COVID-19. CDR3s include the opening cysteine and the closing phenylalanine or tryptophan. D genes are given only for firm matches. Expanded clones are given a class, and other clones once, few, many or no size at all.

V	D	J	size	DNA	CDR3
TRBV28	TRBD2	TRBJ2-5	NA	TGTGCCAGCAGTTTGCTCGGGACTAGCGGGAGAGAGACCCAGTACTTC	CASSLLGTSGRETQYF
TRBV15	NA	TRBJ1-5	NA	TGTGCCACCAGCAGAGAAACAGGGTATCTCCAGCCCCAGCATTTT	CATSRETGYLQPQHF
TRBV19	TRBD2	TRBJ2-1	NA	TGTGCCAGTAGTTTAGCTAGCGGAAGTAGCTCCTACAATGAGCAGTTCTTC	CASSLASGSSSYNEQFF
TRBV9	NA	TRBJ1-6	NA	TGTGCCAGCAGCTCGAGGTCGGCAGATGCGACGCCCCTCCACTTT	CASSSRSADATPLHF
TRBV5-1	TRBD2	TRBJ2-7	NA	TGCGCCAGCAGCTTGGCGTCTGCTACTAGCGGGAGTAGCTACGAGCAGTACTTC	CASSLASATSGSSYEQYF
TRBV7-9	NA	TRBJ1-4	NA	TGTGCCAGCAGCCCGCTGCGGGCCCGCCTGAATAATGAAAAACTGTTTTTT	CASSPLRARLNNEKLFF
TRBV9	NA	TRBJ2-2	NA	TGTGCCAGCAGCGTAACGCCCGGGCGGGTTGGATTTAGTTGGGGGGAGCTGTTTTTT	CASSVTPGRVGFSWGELFF
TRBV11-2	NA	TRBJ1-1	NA	TGTGCCAGCAGCCCGACAACCCAGGGGACCACTGAAGCTTTCTTT	CASSPTTQGTTEAFF
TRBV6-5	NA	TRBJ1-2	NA	TGTGCCAGCAGTTACACAGGGCGCGGCTACACCTTC	CASSYTGRGYTF
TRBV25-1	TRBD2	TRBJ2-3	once	TGTGCCAGCAGAGTTCTAGCGGGGGGCACAGATACGCAGTATTTT	CASRVLAGGTDTQYF
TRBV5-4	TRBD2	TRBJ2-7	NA	TGTGCCAGCAGCTTGCCGAGCGGGAACTACGAGCAGTACTTC	CASSLPSGNYEQYF
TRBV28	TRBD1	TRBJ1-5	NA	TGTGCCAGCTCCCATGGGGACAGGGGAGCGGGCAATCAGCCCCAGCATTTT	CASSHGDRGAGNQPQHF
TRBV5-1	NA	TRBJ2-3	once	TGCGCCAGCAGCTCACTAATTTCCGGGACACCTCGGCCAGATACGCAGTATTTT	CASSSLISGTPRPDTQYF
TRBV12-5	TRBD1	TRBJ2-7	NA	TGTGCTAGTGGTCTCTGGACAGGGTGGAGGTTGGGTCCCTACGAGCAGTACTTC	CASGLWTGWRLGPYEQYF
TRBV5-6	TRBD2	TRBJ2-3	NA	TGTGCCAGCAGCTTCCTAGCGGGAGTGGTAACGCAGTATTTT	CASSFLAGVVTQYF
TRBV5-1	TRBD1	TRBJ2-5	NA	TGCGCCAGCAGCCCTGGCGGACAGGGGGTTCCTCAAGAGACCCAGTACTTC	CASSPGGQGVPQETQYF
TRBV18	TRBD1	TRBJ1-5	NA	TGTGCCAGCTCTGGACAGGGAAAAAATCAGCCCCAGCATTTT	CASSGQGKNQPQHF
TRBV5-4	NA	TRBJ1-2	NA	TGTGCCAGCAGCTTGGGGTCAGGGGTGGGATATGGCTACACCTTC	CASSLGSGVGYGYTF
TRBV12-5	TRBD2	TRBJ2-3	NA	TGTGCTAGTGGTTTGCCACCGGGACTAGCGGGGCGCACAGATACGCAGTATTTT	CASGLPPGLAGRTDTQYF
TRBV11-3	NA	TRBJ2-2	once	TGTGCCAGCAGCTTAGAGGGGCCAGGGGAGAACACCGGGGAGCTGTTTTTT	CASSLEGPGENTGELFF
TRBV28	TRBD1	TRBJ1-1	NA	TGTGCCAGCAGTCCCCCACCCGGGACAGCTGAAGCTTTCTTT	CASSPPPGTAEAFF
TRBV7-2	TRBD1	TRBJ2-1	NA	TGTGCCAGCAGCTTAGAGGACAGGGGTTACAATGAGCAGTTCTTC	CASSLEDRGYNEQFF
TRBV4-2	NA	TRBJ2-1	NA	TGTGCCAGCAGCCAAGAAGGGGTGAATGAGCAGTTCTTC	CASSQEGVNEQFF
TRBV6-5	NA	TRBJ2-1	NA	TGTGCCAGCAGTTACGGGCGGGAAAATGAGCAGTTCTTC	CASSYGRENEQFF
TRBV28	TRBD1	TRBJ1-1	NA	TGTGCCAGCAGCCGCATCGGGACAGAAGGCACTGAAGCTTTCTTT	CASSRIGTEGTEAFF